This T cell receptor (beta chain) comes out of a study of blood T cell repertoires in COVID-19. CDR1 and CDR2 from the germline V gene are SGHRS and YFSETQ. There are 13 residues in the CDR3. V was clipped by 2 bases and J by 4 bases; unmatched bases: 0. Clones were sequenced by immunoSEQ multiplex PCR, and TCRdb holds only the in-frame ones, with some missing. The sample lists around 84,000 clones, over 70% occurring once. The chain links TRBV5-1 to TRBJ2-7; 10 bases match TRBD2. This sequence was found in a man older than 75 with active or convalescent COVID-19. Sequencing was performed on peripheral blood. The CDR3 DNA reads as TGCGCCAGCAGCTTTAGCGGGAGGTACGAGCAGTACTTC. Encoded protein: CASSFSGRYEQYF.